The sequence of this TCR beta chain was determined in a study of blood T cell repertoires in COVID-19. As for the study in general: In each case, the material was cDNA or gDNA derived from T cells, B-cell-depleted T cells, or PBMCs.

The method was immunoSEQ multiplex PCR; TCRdb's version includes in-frame clones alone and lacks a portion of them. This table holds approximately 280,000 clones, about four fifths found once. The study recruited exposed participants who had met a COVID-19 case within 2 weeks before entry. The material sequenced was PBMCs or T cells enriched from blood (not recorded which). This clonotype originated in a man aged 40-55 years who had been exposed to COVID-19.

CDR3 in DNA: TGCGCCAGCATGAACGGTCACAATCAGCCCCAGCATTTT. It codes for CASMNGHNQPQHF. The V call is TRBV10-2, the J call TRBJ1-5; D call uncertain. The germline V and J ends were trimmed by 7 bases and 3 bases, with 10 bases remaining between them. The CDR3 totals 13 residues. In germline, CDR1 is WSHSY, CDR2 SAAADI.